This entry lists 6 T cell receptor beta chains sequenced from one sample in a study of cytotoxic CD8 clonotypes in ibrutinib-treated CLL. TCRdb's table, derived via immunoSEQ multiplex PCR, lists solely in-frame clones and lacks some. The data show 50,000 to 60,000 clones, less than 85% seen once. The material sequenced was PBMCs, taken after 24 months of ibrutinib treatment. The receptors were sampled from a human donor with chronic lymphocytic leukemia.

V usage is TRBV9 and J usage is TRBJ2-7; D is unresolved. The CDR3 sequence is 14 residues long. Germline V lookup: CDR1 SGDLS, CDR2 YYNGEE. Trimming removed 0 bases from V and 0 bases from J, with 7 bases in between. The DNA of the CDR3 is TGTGCCAGCAGCGTAGACGGGCTCTCCTACGAGCAGTACTTC. As protein: CASSVDGLSYEQYF.

The chain employs TRBV30 and TRBJ2-7; weak D call: TRBD1 (6 bases). The CDR3 consists of 13 residues. V gave up 0 bases and J gave up 4 bases, with 10 bases separating them. Germline assignment: CDR1 GTSNPN and CDR2 SVGIG (reference sequence). Here the CDR3 DNA reads TGTGCCTGGAGTGTACAGGGAGAATACGAGCAGTACTTC. It yields the protein CAWSVQGEYEQYF.

V and J are TRBV14 and TRBJ2-1; D tentatively fits TRBD1 or TRBD2 (5 bases each). CDR3 length equals 13 residues. The V end lost 1 base, the J end lost 8 bases, and 9 bases lay between the germline ends. CDR1 is SGHDN, CDR2 FVKESK, per germline. The CDR3 reads CASSQGLGDEQFF. The DNA for the CDR3 is TGTGCCAGCAGCCAAGGTCTGGGGGATGAGCAGTTCTTC.

The rearrangement uses TRBV11-3 and TRBJ2-3; TRBD2 matches 9 bases. The ends lost 5 bases at V and 0 bases at J; junction bases unmatched: 6. Germline assignment: CDR1 SGHNT and CDR2 YENEEA. There are 16 residues in the CDR3. The CDR3: CASSLGLARSTDTQYF. CDR3 DNA sequence: TGTGCCAGCAGCCTAGGACTAGCGCGTAGCACAGATACGCAGTATTTT.

The chain uses TRBV20-1 and TRBJ2-7, with no clear D. There are 11 residues in the CDR3. Germline lookup yields CDR1 DFQATT and CDR2 SNEGSKA (reference sequence). Trimming shortened V by 4 bases and J by 7 bases, and 11 bases separated the two germline ends. CDR3 nucleotide sequence: TGCAGTGCTACCACTTTTTTTGAGCAGTACTTC. Residues: CSATTFFEQYF.

The chain links TRBV2 to TRBJ2-2; 9 bases are shared with TRBD1. The length of the CDR3 is 17 residues. The germline gives CDR1 SNHLY, CDR2 FYNNEI. V lost 7 bases and J lost 2; bases outside the gene matches: 11. The CDR3 DNA reads TGTGCCAGCACCCGCACAGGGGGCGGGATAAACACCGGGGAGCTGTTTTTT. Translated, it gives CASTRTGGGINTGELFF.